This T cell receptor (beta chain) was recorded in a study of graft-versus-host responses after intestinal transplantation. Only in-frame clones appear in the TCRdb table, and some are missing; sequencing was by immunoSEQ multiplex PCR. The sample records about 6,900 clones, 20% to 25% being singletons. This clone was counted only a few times. J was trimmed by 5 bases and V by 6 bases; bases with no gene match: 4. Germline V gives CDR1 MNHNY, CDR2 SVGAGI (reference sequence). CDR3 length: 14 residues. The TCR sequence derives from a human patient who was an organ donor for intestinal transplantation. This specimen consisted of alloreactive CD4+ T cells from a mixed lymphocyte reaction culture, obtained before transplantation. Subset meaning: CFSE-low proliferating T cells sorted from roughly six-day pre-transplant mixed lymphocyte reaction (GvH or HvG direction). This chain links TRBV6-6 with TRBJ2-5; TRBD2 matches 12 bases. The CDR3 DNA reads TGTGCCAGCAGGGGGACTAGCGGGTGGGAGACCCAGTACTTC. Its translation is CASRGTSGWETQYF.